The 2 T cell receptor beta chains listed next were all sequenced from one sample in a study of blood T cell repertoires in COVID-19 (dated by TCRdb to the early 2020s). Receptor amplification or capture employed the immunoSEQ multiplex PCR assay. TCRdb stores this immuneACCESS table with in-frame sequences only. Part of the clones is absent; in the studies checked, under half of the shortfall reflects unresolved V genes, and no reason is known for the rest. This sample comprises more than 70,000 clones, 85% of them detected only once. The top ten clonotypes cover under 4.5% of the sample. Sample: peripheral blood. Every receptor here comes from a man aged 55 to 70 with acute or convalescent COVID-19.

V and J are TRBV12-3 or TRBV12-4 and TRBJ2-7; the D is unclear. The V gene lost 6 bases and the J gene lost 6 bases, with 15 bases spanning the gap. The CDR3 covers 13 residues. The CDR3 sequence: CASSYGAAGEQYF. As DNA, the CDR3 is TGTGCCAGCAGCTATGGAGCAGCCGGCGAGCAGTACTTC.

This chain connects TRBV6-5 to TRBJ1-1; D may be TRBD1 (5 bases). The CDR3 is 12 residues long. Germline CDR1 reads MNHEY; CDR2 reads SVGAGI. Trimming took off 6 bases at V and 1 base at J, with 6 bases between the two ends. CDR3 in DNA: TGTGCCAGCAGCACAGGGAACACTGAAGCTTTCTTT. Protein sequence: CASSTGNTEAFF.